This T cell receptor (beta chain) was obtained from a study of blood T cell repertoires in COVID-19. This table comes from immunoSEQ multiplex PCR, and its TCRdb copy is limited to in-frame clones, with some not included. The sample holds 180,000 or so clones; 85% to 90% are singletons and the top ten take roughly 3.9%. The TCR originated in a man between 18 and 35 years old with active or convalescent COVID-19. Material for sequencing was peripheral blood.

As DNA, the CDR3 is TGCGCCAGCAGCGTTAGCGGGAGACGAGAGACCCAGTACTTC. Its translation is CASSVSGRRETQYF. The rearrangement links TRBV5-1 to TRBJ2-5; 9 positions match TRBD2. CDR1 and CDR2 (germline): SGHRS, YFSETQ. There are 14 residues in the CDR3. Losses at the gene ends were 4 bases for V and 4 bases for J; bases not matched to a gene: 5.